This TCR beta chain emerged from a study of T cells after yellow fever vaccination. Study as a whole: Preparation used SMART-Seq v4 Ultra Low Input for the low-cell-number fractions. Study-wide results and caveats: A small share of clonotypes appeared in both CD4 and CD8 compartments. The secondary response was weaker but peaked faster, day 5 versus 15.

V was pared by 0 bases and J by 3 bases, with 15 bases between. CDR3 length equals 16 residues. From germline, CDR1 is MNHEY and CDR2 SMNVEV (reference sequence). Template switching with 5'RACE generated the TCR cDNA and added a universal primer site and UMIs. One entry per CDR3 protein, called by TCRdb with MiXCR from the 5' RACE reads. The sample has 50,000 or so distinct CDR3 sequences, around 7% seen once. In this sample, this clonotype turned up a few times. The chain has TRBV27 and TRBJ2-7, with D maybe TRBD1 (6 bases). This TCR was sampled from a man aged 18 to 30 who received the YFV17D yellow fever vaccine. Sequenced here: CD8+ T cells not binding an NS4B(214-222) dextramer, sorted from PBMCs, sampled 45 days after the first yellow fever vaccination. The CDR3 loop reads CASSLSVGARIYEQYF. The CDR3 nucleotides read TGTGCCAGCAGTTTATCAGTGGGGGCGCGGATCTACGAGCAGTACTTC.